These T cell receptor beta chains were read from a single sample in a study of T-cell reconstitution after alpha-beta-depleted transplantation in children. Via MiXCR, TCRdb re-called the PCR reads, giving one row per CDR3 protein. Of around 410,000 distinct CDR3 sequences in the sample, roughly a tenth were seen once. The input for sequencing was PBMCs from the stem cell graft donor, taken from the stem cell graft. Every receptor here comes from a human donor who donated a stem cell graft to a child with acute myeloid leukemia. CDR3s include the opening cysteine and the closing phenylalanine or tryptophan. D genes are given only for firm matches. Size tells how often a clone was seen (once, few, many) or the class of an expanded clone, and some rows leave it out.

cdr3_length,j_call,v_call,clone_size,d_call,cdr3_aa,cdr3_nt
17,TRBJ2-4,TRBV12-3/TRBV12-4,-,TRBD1,CASRDPGQSLAKNIQYF,TGTGCCAGCAGGGATCCGGGACAGAGTCTGGCCAAAAACATTCAGTACTTC
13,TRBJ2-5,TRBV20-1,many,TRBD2,CSVGTSGQETQYF,TGCAGTGTTGGGACTAGCGGACAAGAGACCCAGTACTTC
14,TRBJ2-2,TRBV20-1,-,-,CSASRGTKAGELFF,TGCAGTGCTAGTCGTGGGACCAAGGCCGGGGAGCTGTTTTTT
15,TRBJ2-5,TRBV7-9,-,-,CASSFMGSGGETQYF,TGTGCCAGCAGCTTTATGGGCTCCGGGGGAGAGACCCAGTACTTC
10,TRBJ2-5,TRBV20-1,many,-,CSAPRETQYF,TGCAGTGCCCCTCGGGAGACCCAGTACTTC
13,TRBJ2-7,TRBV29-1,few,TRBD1,CSVVAGGDYEQYF,TGCAGCGTTGTGGCAGGGGGTGACTACGAGCAGTACTTC
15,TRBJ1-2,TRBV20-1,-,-,CSAPIPDKSPYGYTF,TGCAGTGCTCCTATCCCGGACAAATCCCCCTATGGCTACACCTTC
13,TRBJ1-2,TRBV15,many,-,CATSRTQGYGYTF,TGTGCCACCAGCAGGACCCAGGGTTATGGCTACACCTTC
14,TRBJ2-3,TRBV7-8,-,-,CASSLLGVTDTQYF,TGTGCCAGCAGCCTACTGGGGGTAACAGATACGCAGTATTTT
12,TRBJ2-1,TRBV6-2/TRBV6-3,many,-,CASSRTSTEQFF,TGTGCCAGCAGTCGCACATCGACTGAGCAGTTCTTC
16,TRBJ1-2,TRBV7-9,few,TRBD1,CASSLGRGRENYGYTF,TGTGCCAGCAGCTTAGGGAGGGGGCGCGAGAACTATGGCTACACCTTC
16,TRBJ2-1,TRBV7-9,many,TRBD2,CASSLVGGVDTPEQFF,TGTGCCAGCAGCTTAGTGGGAGGGGTTGACACGCCTGAGCAGTTCTTC
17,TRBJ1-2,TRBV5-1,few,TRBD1,CASRPTGQGLANYGYTF,TGCGCCAGCAGACCCACGGGACAGGGGCTCGCTAACTATGGCTACACCTTC
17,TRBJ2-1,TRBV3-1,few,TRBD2,CASSQDPGLAGGDEQFF,TGTGCCAGCAGCCAAGACCCGGGACTAGCGGGAGGCGATGAGCAGTTCTTC
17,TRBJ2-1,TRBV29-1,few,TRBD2,CSVEDPRTSGGHNEQFF,TGCAGCGTTGAAGACCCTCGGACTAGCGGGGGGCACAATGAGCAGTTCTTC
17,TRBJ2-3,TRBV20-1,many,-,CSARPGSRSRGWDTQYF,TGCAGTGCCCGACCCGGCTCCAGGTCTCGGGGGTGGGATACGCAGTATTTT
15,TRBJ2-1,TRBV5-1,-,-,CASSLDAGSNNEQFF,TGCGCCAGCAGCTTGGACGCAGGGTCCAACAATGAGCAGTTCTTC
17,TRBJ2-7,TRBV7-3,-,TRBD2,CASSPGPGGLAGSEQYF,TGTGCCAGCAGCCCCGGCCCGGGTGGACTAGCGGGAAGCGAGCAGTACTTC
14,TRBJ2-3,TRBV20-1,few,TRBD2,CSARPGGLTDTQYF,TGCAGTGCGCGACCGGGGGGGCTCACAGATACGCAGTATTTT
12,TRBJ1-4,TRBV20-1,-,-,CSARRLGEKLFF,TGCAGTGCTAGACGACTGGGGGAAAAACTGTTTTTT
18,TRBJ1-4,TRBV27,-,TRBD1,CASSPEQIGTGGNEKLFF,TGTGCCAGCAGTCCTGAGCAGATTGGGACAGGGGGTAATGAAAAACTGTTTTTT
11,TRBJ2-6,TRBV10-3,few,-,CAISGANVLTF,TGTGCCATCTCTGGGGCCAACGTCCTGACTTTC
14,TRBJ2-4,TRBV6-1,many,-,CASRPGQPKNIQYF,TGTGCCAGCAGACCGGGACAACCCAAAAACATTCAGTACTTC
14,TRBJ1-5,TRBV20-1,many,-,CSAYSRQENQPQHF,TGCAGTGCCTATTCCCGACAGGAGAATCAGCCCCAGCATTTT
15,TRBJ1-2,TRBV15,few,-,CATSRPRTANYGYTF,TGTGCCACCAGCAGACCTCGGACAGCTAACTATGGCTACACCTTC
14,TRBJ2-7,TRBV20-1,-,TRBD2,CSASRAGASNEQYF,TGCAGTGCTAGTCGAGCGGGAGCTTCCAACGAGCAGTACTTC
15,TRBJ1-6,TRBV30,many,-,CAWSRRSSYNSPLHF,TGTGCCTGGAGTCGGAGGAGCTCCTATAATTCACCCCTCCACTTT
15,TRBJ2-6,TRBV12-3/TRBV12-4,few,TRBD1,CASSNDRGWANVLTF,TGTGCCAGCAGTAATGACAGGGGCTGGGCCAACGTCCTGACTTTC
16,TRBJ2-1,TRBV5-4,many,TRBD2,CASSPGLAGVGSEQFF,TGTGCCAGCAGCCCGGGACTAGCGGGAGTCGGAAGTGAGCAGTTCTTC
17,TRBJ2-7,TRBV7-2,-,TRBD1,CASSSYRPGQRYYEQYF,TGTGCCAGCAGCTCGTATCGGCCGGGACAGAGATACTACGAGCAGTACTTC
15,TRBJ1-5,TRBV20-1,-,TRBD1,CSATRMDRDGQPQHF,TGCAGTGCTACTAGAATGGACAGGGACGGACAGCCCCAGCATTTT
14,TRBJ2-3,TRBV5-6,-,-,CASSLVGISDTQYF,TGTGCCAGCAGCTTGGTCGGGATTTCAGATACGCAGTATTTT
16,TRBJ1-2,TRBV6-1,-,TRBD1,CASSDGTGGAGYGYTF,TGTGCCAGCAGTGATGGGACAGGGGGCGCCGGCTATGGCTACACCTTC
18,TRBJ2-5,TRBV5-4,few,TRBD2,CASSLDDTSGMGEETQYF,TGTGCCAGCAGCTTGGATGATACTAGCGGGATGGGAGAAGAGACCCAGTACTTC
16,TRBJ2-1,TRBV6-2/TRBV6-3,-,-,CASSYPLGGANDGQFF,TGTGCCAGCAGTTACCCACTTGGGGGCGCCAATGATGGGCAGTTCTTC
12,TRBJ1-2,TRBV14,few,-,CASSHDAYGYTF,TGTGCCAGCAGCCACGACGCCTATGGCTACACCTTC
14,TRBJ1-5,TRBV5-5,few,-,CASSFSPSNQPQHF,TGTGCCAGCAGCTTCAGTCCGAGCAATCAGCCCCAGCATTTT
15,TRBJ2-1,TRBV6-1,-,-,CASSETLGSYNEQFF,TGTGCCAGCAGTGAAACCCTGGGCTCCTACAATGAGCAGTTCTTC
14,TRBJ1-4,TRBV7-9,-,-,CASSLDQANEKLFF,TGTGCCAGCAGCTTAGATCAGGCTAATGAAAAACTGTTTTTT
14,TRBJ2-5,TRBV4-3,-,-,CASSQGDSSGTQYF,TGCGCCAGCAGCCAAGGTGATTCTAGTGGGACCCAGTACTTC
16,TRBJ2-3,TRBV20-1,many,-,CSARTVIRASTDTQYF,TGCAGTGCTAGAACGGTGATACGGGCTAGCACAGATACGCAGTATTTT
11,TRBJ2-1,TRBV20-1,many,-,CSARVGGEQFF,TGCAGTGCGAGAGTTGGCGGTGAGCAGTTCTTC